The clone carrying this T cell receptor beta chain showed up many times. What it binds is not known. Between the trimmed V and J ends, which lost 7 bases and 2 bases, there was a span of 14 bases. The CDR3 runs to 14 residues. CDR1 and CDR2 (germline): MNHEY, SVGEGT. Individual cDNA molecules each received unique molecular identifiers attached to them. TCRdb called the 5' RACE reads again in MiXCR, with one record for every CDR3 protein. This sample has roughly 12,000 distinct CDR3 sequences, with about 4.9% found just once. The sample comes from a study of early T cells in non-severe SARS-CoV-2 infection. Study-wide context: Unpaired chains resulted from sequencing bulk RNA of unsorted whole blood. Study observations and caveats: Anti-spike CD8 specificities were favored by VDJdb matching, whose results missed private and CD4 specificities.

The chain is built from TRBV6-2 or TRBV6-3 and TRBJ1-2; maybe TRBD1 (6 bases). The material sequenced was whole blood. The sequence derives from an adult who was a healthcare worker with PCR-confirmed SARS-CoV-2 infection or an uninfected control (not recorded which). Here the CDR3 DNA reads TGTGCCAGCACCCCCCTCGACAGGAACTATGGCTACACCTTC. Translated, it gives CASTPLDRNYGYTF.